This TCR beta chain was documented in a study of regulatory T cells in long-lasting Graves disease. About the study: Persistent cases were those of Graves' disease that involved over 5 years of antithyroid drugs with positive TSH receptor antibodies.

Sample time point: persistent/refractory GD, antithyroid drugs over 5 years with positive TRAb. From PBMCs, RNA was extracted and then used to make the TCR library. The ends were cut back, 8 bases at V and 0 bases at J, with 10 bases in the middle. The CDR3 runs to 13 residues. Germline CDR1 SNHLY, CDR2 FYNNEI. This clonotype was counted ten times or more. Sequencing libraries for TCR beta were prepared with iRepertoire HTBI primers and Arm-PCR of CDR3 regions. TCRdb independently ran MiXCR on the multiplex PCR reads; one entry per CDR3 protein. Of 400,000 to 450,000 distinct CDR3 sequences detected, less than 25% appear once; the ten largest clones hold about 26%.

The chain employs TRBV2 and TRBJ1-1, with D maybe TRBD1 (5 bases). The specimen was peripheral blood mononuclear cells (PBMCs), collected when the disease was refractory, from a patient treated with antithyroid drugs. This TCR was recovered from a female donor with Graves disease. CDR3: CASLPGMNTEAFF. The CDR3 DNA reads as TGTGCCAGCCTCCCAGGGATGAACACTGAAGCTTTCTTT.